This T cell receptor beta chain was observed in a study of T cell responses to AZD1222 COVID-19 vaccine. General observations from the study: There were mostly white British donors and more females than males, and clonal diversity was possibly underestimated. Regions 160-218 and 743-854 dominated among vaccine-associated CD4 TCRs spanning spike.

The method was immunoSEQ multiplex PCR; TCRdb's version includes in-frame clones alone and lacks a portion of them. Of 90,000 to 150,000 clones in the sample, approximately 90% are singletons; the top ten hold around 7.1%. In the case of this clone: The antigen remains undetermined.

Recipients boosted at about 4 weeks or about 12 weeks are pooled. The germline V gene has CDR1 MNHNS and CDR2 SASEGT. This CDR3 comprises 15 residues. Trimming removed 3 bases at V and 5 bases at J, with 17 bases between. The source of this sequence is an adult who received the AZD1222 COVID-19 vaccine. The chain recombines TRBV6-1 with TRBJ2-7; the D gene could be TRBD1 or TRBD2 (6 bases each). Sequenced here: peripheral blood, sampled 28 days after the second AZD1222 dose. CDR3 residues: CASSDRGAPGHEQYF. DNA for the CDR3: TGTGCCAGCAGTGATAGGGGGGCGCCGGGACACGAGCAGTACTTC.